This T cell receptor beta chain derives from a study of identical twins. Using its own MiXCR run on the 5' RACE reads, TCRdb lists one record per CDR3 protein. Altogether 550,000 to 700,000 distinct CDR3 sequences are present, 21% being singletons, with the ten largest covering roughly 4%. The CDR3 runs 15 residues. The germline V gene encodes CDR1 SGHRS and CDR2 YFSETQ. The trim removed 5 bases at V and 7 bases at J, leaving 5 bases unmatched. This clonotype was observed a few times. This sample was shared with a second study, whose subject was T cells expressing NK-cell markers.

The sequenced sample was PBMCs. This rearrangement joins TRBV5-1 to TRBJ2-1; 14 bases fit TRBD2. The TCR originated in a woman between 18 and 30 years old in good health. The CDR3 loop is CASRGGTSGSNEQFF. CDR3 nucleotides: TGCGCCAGCAGGGGCGGGACTAGCGGGAGTAATGAGCAGTTCTTC.